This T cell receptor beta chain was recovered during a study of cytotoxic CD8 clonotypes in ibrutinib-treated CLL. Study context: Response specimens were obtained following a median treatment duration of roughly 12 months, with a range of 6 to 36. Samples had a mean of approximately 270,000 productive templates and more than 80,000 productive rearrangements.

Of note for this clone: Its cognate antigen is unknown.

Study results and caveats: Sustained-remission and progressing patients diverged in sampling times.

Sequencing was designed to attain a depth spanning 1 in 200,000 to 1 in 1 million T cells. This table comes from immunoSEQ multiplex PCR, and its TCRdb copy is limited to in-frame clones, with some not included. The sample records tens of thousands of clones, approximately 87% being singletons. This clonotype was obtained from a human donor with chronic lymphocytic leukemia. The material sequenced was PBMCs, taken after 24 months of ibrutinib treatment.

CDR3 loop: CASSFVQGGTDTQYF. The CDR3 bases are TGTGCCAGCAGTTTTGTCCAGGGAGGCACAGATACGCAGTATTTT. The gene calls are TRBV27 and TRBJ2-3; the D gene could be TRBD1 or TRBD2 (5 bases each). CDR3 length: 15 residues. CDR1 MNHEY and CDR2 SMNVEV come from the germline V gene (reference sequence). V was trimmed by 3 bases and J by 1 base, leaving 11 bases between them.